This T cell receptor beta chain is from a study of regulatory T cells in long-lasting Graves disease. Building of the TCR beta libraries involved iRepertoire HTBI primers and Arm-PCR of CDR3 regions. Each CDR3 protein gets one entry after TCRdb re-called the multiplex PCR reads with MiXCR. The sample comprises under 800,000 distinct CDR3 sequences, roughly 16% of which are singletons, and 18% rests with the top ten. Time point noted: newly diagnosed GD, antithyroid drugs for less than 3 months. Extracted RNA from PBMCs served as the source of the TCR library. This clonotype was seen repeatedly, ten times or more. The sample also formed part of further work on T cells in Graves' hyperthyroidism and ophthalmopathy. This second study notes: Using the HTBI primer set, a first-round RT-PCR was run on the TCR CDR3.

The sequence was collected from a woman aged 30 to 39 with Graves disease. The source material was peripheral blood mononuclear cells (PBMCs), sampled at new diagnosis, from a patient treated with antithyroid drugs.

DNA for the CDR3: TGTGCCAGCAGTCCCGTGACAGATAGCTCCTATAATTCACCCCTCCACTTT. Translated, it gives CASSPVTDSSYNSPLHF. This chain joins TRBV28 and TRBJ1-6, with D possibly TRBD1 on 5 matching bases. Deletions cut 5 bases from V and 0 bases from J, with 14 bases between. Per the germline V gene, CDR1 is MDHEN and CDR2 is SYDVKM. This CDR3 spans 17 amino acids.